This T cell receptor beta chain was obtained from a study of T cell changes during pregnancy in multiple sclerosis. Profiling relied on immunoSEQ multiplex PCR, and the TCRdb table lists in-frame clones only, not all of them. The sample records 20,000 or so clones, more than 75% being singletons. The TCR comes from a female donor in good health, enrolled as a control in a pregnancy study. The sequencing here drew on CD8+ T cells from peripheral blood mononuclear cells, taken in the third trimester of pregnancy.

CDR3 DNA: TGTGCCAGCAGTTACTCGACGGGGAACACTGAAGCTTTCTTT. This gives the protein CASSYSTGNTEAFF. The chain links TRBV6-6 to TRBJ1-1, with D unclear. The germline V and J ends were trimmed by 0 bases and 1 base, with 6 bases remaining between them. The germline V gene has CDR1 MNHNY and CDR2 SVGAGI (reference sequence). The CDR3 runs to 14 residues.